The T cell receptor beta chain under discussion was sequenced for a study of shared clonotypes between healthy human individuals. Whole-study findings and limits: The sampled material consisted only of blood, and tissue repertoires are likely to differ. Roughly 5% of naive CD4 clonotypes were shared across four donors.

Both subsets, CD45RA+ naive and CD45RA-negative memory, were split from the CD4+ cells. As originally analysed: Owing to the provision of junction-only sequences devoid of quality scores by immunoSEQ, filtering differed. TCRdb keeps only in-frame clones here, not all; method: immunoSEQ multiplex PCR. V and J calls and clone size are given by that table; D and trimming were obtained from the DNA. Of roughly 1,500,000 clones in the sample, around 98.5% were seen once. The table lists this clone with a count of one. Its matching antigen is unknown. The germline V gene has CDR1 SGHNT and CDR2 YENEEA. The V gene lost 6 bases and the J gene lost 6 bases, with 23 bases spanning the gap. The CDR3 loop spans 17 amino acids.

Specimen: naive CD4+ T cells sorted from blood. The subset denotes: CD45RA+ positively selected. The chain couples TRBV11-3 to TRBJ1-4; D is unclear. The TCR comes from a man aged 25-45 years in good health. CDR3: CASRSTKPGRWDEKLFF. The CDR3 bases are TGTGCCAGCAGGTCGACCAAACCGGGCAGATGGGATGAAAAACTGTTTTTT.